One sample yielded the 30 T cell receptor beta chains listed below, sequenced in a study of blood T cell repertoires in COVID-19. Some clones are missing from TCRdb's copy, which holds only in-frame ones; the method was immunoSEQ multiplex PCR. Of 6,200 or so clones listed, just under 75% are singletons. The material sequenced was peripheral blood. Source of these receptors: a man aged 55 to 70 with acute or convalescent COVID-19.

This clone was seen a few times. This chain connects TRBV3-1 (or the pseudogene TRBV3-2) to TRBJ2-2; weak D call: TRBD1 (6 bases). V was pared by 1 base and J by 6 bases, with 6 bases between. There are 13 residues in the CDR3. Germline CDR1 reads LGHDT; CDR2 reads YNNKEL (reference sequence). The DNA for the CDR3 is TGTGCCAGCAGCCAAGGGACAGCCGGGGAGCTGTTTTTT. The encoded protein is CASSQGTAGELFF.

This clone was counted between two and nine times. The CDR3 here is CASRTAPNEKLFF. DNA of the CDR3: TGCGCCAGTAGGACAGCTCCTAATGAAAAACTGTTTTTT. This sequence joins TRBV5-1 and TRBJ1-4, with D possibly matching TRBD1 (6 bases). This CDR3 region has 13 residues. The V end lost 8 bases, the J end lost 3 bases, and 11 bases lay between the germline ends. The germline V gene encodes CDR1 SGHRS and CDR2 YFSETQ. Full variable domain (outside the CDR3, taken from reference TRBV5-1 and TRBJ1-4): KAGVTQTPRYLIKTRGQQVTLSCSPISGHRSVSWYQQTPGQGLQFLFEYFSETQRNKGNFPGRFSGRQFSNSRSEMNVSTLELGDSALYLCASRTAPNEKLFFGSGTQLSVL.

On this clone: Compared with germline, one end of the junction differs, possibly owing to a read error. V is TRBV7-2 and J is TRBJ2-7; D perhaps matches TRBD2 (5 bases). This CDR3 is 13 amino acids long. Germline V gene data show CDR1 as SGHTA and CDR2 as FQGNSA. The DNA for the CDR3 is TGTGCCAGCAGCTTAGATCCGGGTGGGGAGCAGCACTTC. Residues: CASSLDPGGEQHF.

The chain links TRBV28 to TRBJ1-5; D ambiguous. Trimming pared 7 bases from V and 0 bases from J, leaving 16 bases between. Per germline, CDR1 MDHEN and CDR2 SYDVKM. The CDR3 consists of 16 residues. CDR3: CASTGRGGYSNQPQHF. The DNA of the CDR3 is TGTGCCAGCACTGGACGGGGTGGTTATAGCAATCAGCCCCAGCATTTT. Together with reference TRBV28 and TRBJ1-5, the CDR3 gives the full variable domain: DVKVTQSSRYLVKRTGEKVFLECVQDMDHENMFWYRQDPGLGLRLIYFSYDVKMKEKGDIPEGYSVSREKKERFSLILESASTNQTSMYLCASTGRGGYSNQPQHFGDGTRLSIL.

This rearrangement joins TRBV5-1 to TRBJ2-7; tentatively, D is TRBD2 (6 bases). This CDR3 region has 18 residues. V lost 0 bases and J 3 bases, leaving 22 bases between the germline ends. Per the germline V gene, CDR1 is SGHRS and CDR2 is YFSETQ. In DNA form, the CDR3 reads TGCGCCAGCAGCTTGGGACCGGGAGCCTCATATGGGAACTACGAGCAGTACTTC. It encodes CASSLGPGASYGNYEQYF.

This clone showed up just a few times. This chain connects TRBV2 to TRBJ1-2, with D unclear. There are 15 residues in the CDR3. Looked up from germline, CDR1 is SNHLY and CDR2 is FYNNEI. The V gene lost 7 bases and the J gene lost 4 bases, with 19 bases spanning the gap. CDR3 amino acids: CASTGGYSRIYGYTF. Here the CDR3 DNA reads TGTGCCAGCACTGGTGGCTACAGCAGAATCTATGGCTACACCTTC.

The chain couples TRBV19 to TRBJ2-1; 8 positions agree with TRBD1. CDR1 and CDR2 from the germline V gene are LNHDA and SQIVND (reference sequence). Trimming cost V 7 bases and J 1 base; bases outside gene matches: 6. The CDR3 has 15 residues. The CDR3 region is CASTFTGGSYNEQFF. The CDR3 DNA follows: TGTGCCAGTACCTTTACAGGGGGGTCCTACAATGAGCAGTTCTTC. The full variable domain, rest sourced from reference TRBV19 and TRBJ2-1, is DGGITQSPKYLFRKEGQNVTLSCEQNLNHDAMYWYRQDPGQGLRLIYYSQIVNDFQKGDIAEGYSVSREKKESFPLTVTSAQKNPTAFYLCASTFTGGSYNEQFFGPGTRLTVL.

CDR3 residues: CASSWKAGGGSNQPQHF. Written as DNA, the CDR3 is TGTGCCAGCAGCTGGAAGGCAGGGGGCGGAAGCAATCAGCCCCAGCATTTT. V and J are TRBV7-9 and TRBJ1-5, with 8 bases aligning to TRBD1. Germline lookup yields CDR1 SEHNR and CDR2 FQNEAQ (reference sequence). Trimming removed 4 bases from V and 1 base from J; junction bases left unmatched: 9. CDR3 length: 17 amino acids.

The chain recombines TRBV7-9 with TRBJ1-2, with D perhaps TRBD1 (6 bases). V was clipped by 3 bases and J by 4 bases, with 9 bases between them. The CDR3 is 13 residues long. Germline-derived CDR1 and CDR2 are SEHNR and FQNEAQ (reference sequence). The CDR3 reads CASSLRGSYGYTF. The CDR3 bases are TGTGCCAGCAGCTTGAGGGGGTCCTATGGCTACACCTTC.

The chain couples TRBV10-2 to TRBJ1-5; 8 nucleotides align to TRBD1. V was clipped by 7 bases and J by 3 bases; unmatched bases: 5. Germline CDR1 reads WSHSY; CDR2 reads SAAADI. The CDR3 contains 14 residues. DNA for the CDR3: TGCGCCAGCACCGGGACAGGCTTCAATCAGCCCCAGCATTTT. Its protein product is CASTGTGFNQPQHF.

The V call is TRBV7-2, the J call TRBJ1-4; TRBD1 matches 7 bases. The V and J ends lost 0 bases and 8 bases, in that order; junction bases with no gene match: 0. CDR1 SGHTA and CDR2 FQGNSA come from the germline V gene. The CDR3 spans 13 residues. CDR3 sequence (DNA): TGTGCCAGCAGCTTAGCAGGGGGCGAAAAACTGTTTTTT. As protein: CASSLAGGEKLFF.

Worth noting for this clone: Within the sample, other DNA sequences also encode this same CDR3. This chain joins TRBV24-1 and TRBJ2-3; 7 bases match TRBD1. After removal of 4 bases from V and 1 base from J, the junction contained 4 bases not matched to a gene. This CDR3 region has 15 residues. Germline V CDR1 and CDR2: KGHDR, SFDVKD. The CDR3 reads CATSDRGQGTDTQYF. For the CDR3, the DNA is TGTGCCACCAGTGACCGAGGACAGGGCACAGATACGCAGTATTTT.

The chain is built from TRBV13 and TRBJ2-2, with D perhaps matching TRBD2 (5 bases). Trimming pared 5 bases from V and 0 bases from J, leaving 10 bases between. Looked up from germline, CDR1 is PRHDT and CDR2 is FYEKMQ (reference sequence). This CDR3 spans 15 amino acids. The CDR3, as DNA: TGTGCCAGCAGCGTTAGCGTCTCGAACACCGGGGAGCTGTTTTTT. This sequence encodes CASSVSVSNTGELFF.

The CDR3 protein is CASSYSDLGGTEAFF. For the CDR3, the DNA is TGTGCCAGCAGTTACTCCGACCTGGGGGGCACTGAAGCTTTCTTT. The chain combines TRBV6-6 with TRBJ1-1; D may be TRBD1 (5 bases). This CDR3 has 15 residues. The V end was cut by 0 bases, the J end by 4 bases, with 12 bases between. Germline V gene lookup returns CDR1 MNHNY and CDR2 SVGAGI (reference sequence).

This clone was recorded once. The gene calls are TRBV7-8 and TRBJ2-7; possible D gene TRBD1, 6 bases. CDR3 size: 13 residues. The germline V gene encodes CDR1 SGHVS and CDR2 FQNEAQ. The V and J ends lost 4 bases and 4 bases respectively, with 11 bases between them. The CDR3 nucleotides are TGTGCCAGCAGCTCCGGGACACCTTACGAGCAGTACTTC. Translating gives CASSSGTPYEQYF.

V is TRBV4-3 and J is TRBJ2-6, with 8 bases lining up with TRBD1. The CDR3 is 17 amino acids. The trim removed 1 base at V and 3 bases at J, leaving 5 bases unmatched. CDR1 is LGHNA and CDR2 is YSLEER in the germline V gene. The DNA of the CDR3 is TGCGCCAGCAGCCAAGGTCCAGGGGGCGATGGGGCCAACGTCCTGACTTTC. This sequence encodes CASSQGPGGDGANVLTF.

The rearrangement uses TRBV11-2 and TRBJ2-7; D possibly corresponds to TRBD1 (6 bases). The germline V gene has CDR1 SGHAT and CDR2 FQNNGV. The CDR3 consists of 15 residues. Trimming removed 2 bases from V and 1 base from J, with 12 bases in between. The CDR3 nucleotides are TGTGCCAGCAGCTTAAGGCTGGGGGCGTCCTACGAGCAGTACTTC. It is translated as CASSLRLGASYEQYF.

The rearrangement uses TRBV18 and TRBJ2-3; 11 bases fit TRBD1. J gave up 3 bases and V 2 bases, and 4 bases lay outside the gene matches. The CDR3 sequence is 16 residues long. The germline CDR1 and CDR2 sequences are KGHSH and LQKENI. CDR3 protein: CASSPGQGAGTDTQYF. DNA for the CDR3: TGTGCCAGCTCACCAGGACAGGGGGCTGGTACAGATACGCAGTATTTT.

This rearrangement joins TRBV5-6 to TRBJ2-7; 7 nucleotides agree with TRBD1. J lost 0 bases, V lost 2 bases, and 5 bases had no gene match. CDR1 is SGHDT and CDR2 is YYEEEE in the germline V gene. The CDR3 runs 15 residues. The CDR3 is CASSFTGTVSYEQYF. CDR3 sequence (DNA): TGTGCCAGCAGCTTTACTGGGACAGTCTCCTACGAGCAGTACTTC.

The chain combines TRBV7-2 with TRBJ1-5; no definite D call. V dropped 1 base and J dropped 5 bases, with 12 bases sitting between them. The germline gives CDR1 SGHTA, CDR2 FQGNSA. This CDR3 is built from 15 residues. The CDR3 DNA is TGTGCCAGCAGCTTAGTGGCCGGCGGGGATCAGCCCCAGCATTTT. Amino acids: CASSLVAGGDQPQHF.

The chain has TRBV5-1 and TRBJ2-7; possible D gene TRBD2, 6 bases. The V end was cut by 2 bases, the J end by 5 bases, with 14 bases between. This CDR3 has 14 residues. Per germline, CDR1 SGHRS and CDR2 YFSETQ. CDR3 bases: TGCGCCAGCAGCTTACGGGGGTCCTTGGACGAGCAGTACTTC. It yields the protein CASSLRGSLDEQYF.

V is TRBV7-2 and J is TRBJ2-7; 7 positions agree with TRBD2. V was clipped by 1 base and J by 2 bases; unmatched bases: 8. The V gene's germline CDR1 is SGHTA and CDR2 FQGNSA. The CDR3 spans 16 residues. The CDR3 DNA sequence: TGTGCCAGCAGCTTAGATCCTAGCGGAGGAACCTACGAGCAGTACTTC. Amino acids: CASSLDPSGGTYEQYF.

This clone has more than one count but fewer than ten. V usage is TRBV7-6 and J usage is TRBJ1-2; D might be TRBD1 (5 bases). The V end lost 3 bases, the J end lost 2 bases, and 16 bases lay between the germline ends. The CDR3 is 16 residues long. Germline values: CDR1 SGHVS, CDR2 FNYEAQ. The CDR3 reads CASSLTTGFSNYGYTF. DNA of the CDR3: TGTGCCAGCAGCTTGACCACAGGTTTCTCGAACTATGGCTACACCTTC.

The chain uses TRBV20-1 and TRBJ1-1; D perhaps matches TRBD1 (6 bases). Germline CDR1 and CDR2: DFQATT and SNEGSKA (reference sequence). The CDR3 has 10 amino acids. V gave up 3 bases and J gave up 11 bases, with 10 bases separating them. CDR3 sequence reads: CSASSGVAFF. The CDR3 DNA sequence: TGCAGTGCTAGTTCAGGGGTGGCTTTCTTT.

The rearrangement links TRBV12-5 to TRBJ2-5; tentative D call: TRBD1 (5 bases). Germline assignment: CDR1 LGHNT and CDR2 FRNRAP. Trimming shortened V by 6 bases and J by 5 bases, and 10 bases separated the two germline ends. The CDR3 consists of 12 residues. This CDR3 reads CASGRTRETQYF. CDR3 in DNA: TGTGCTAGTGGCAGGACAAGGGAGACCCAGTACTTC.

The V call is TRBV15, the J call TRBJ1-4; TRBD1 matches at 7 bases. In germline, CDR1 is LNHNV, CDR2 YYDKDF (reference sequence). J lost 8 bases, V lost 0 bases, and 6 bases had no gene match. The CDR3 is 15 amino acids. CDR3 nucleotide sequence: TGTGCCACCAGCAGAGATCAGGGGGGTAGCGAAAAACTGTTTTTT. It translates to CATSRDQGGSEKLFF.

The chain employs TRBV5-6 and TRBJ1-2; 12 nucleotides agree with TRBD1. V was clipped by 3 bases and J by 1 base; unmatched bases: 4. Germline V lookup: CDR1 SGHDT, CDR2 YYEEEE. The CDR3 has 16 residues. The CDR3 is CASSWGQGADNYGYTF. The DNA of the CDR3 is TGTGCCAGCAGCTGGGGACAGGGGGCAGATAACTATGGCTACACCTTC.

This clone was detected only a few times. The CDR3 DNA is TGCGCCAGCAGCCTACAATCGACAGGCCAGAACACTGAAGCTTTCTTT. Amino acid sequence: CASSLQSTGQNTEAFF. This chain joins TRBV5-1 and TRBJ1-1; possibly TRBD1 for D (6 bases). The germline V gene encodes CDR1 SGHRS and CDR2 YFSETQ. The length of the CDR3 is 16 residues. Trimming took off 4 bases at V and 1 base at J, with 17 bases between the two ends.

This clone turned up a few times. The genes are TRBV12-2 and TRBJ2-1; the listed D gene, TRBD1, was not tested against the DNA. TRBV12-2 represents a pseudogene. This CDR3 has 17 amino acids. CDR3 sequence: CASRLDTGASSYNEQFF. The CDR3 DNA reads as TGTGCAAGTCGCCTAGATACAGGGGCAAGCTCCTACAATGAGCAGTTCTTC.

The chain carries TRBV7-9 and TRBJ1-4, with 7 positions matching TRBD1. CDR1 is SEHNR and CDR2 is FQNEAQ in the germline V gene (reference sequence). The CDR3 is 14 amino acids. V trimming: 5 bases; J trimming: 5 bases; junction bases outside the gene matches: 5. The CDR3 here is CASSREQGNEKLFF. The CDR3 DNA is TGTGCCAGCAGCCGAGAACAGGGGAATGAAAAACTGTTTTTT.